The rows below give T cell receptor beta chains drawn from one sample of a study of CD8 T cells in ankylosing spondylitis. TCRdb itself ran the 5' RACE reads through MiXCR, one entry per CDR3 protein. The sample gives fewer than 400,000 distinct CDR3 sequences, under 15% of which show up once; 0.95% to 1.4% is in the top ten. The source material was blood, either unsorted or a sorted T cell fraction (not recorded which). The receptors derive from a male donor with ankylosing spondylitis or in good health (not recorded which). CDR3s include the opening cysteine and the closing phenylalanine or tryptophan. D genes are given only for firm matches.

d_call,v_call,cdr3_aa
TRBD1,TRBV6-5,CASSSGTGSYGYTF
TRBD2,TRBV5-1,CATSRTSGYTDTQYF
TRBD2,TRBV12-3/TRBV12-4,CASTMGLATGELFF
TRBD2,TRBV27,CASSLPTGTSLNEQFF
.,TRBV21-1,CASSEGGEQYF
.,TRBV7-8,CASSLEALGETQYF
.,TRBV20-1,CSARGASYEQYF
TRBD2,TRBV5-5,CASSLEVSGGSYNEQFF
TRBD1,TRBV9,CASSVDSQGTEAFF
.,TRBV25-1,CASSAGTPDHEQFF
TRBD1,TRBV12-3/TRBV12-4,CASRRQGGAFF
.,TRBV20-1,CSAIGSRSYEQYF
.,TRBV25-1,CASSESGLGNTIYF
TRBD1,TRBV2,CASSSQLQGARVAFF
.,TRBV27,CASSHHQPQHF
.,TRBV12-3/TRBV12-4,CASSEDKGRTDTQYF
.,TRBV6-1,CASSEGRGNQPQHF
TRBD2,TRBV5-1,CASSLGSGTVPTGELFF
TRBD2,TRBV4-2,CASSQAGASGDYEQYF
TRBD2,TRBV20-1,CSARVLTSGDYNEQFF
TRBD1,TRBV3-1,CASSPYRDSSYEQYF
TRBD1,TRBV15,CATSRPPGQGTKNIQYF
.,TRBV10-3,CAISEGLYEQYF
TRBD1,TRBV3-1,CASREDDRVSGELFF
TRBD1,TRBV5-1,CASSSDRGVVDTQYF
TRBD2,TRBV12-3/TRBV12-4,CASSLSGGVYEQYF
.,TRBV7-2,CASRPTGMSTDTQYF
TRBD1,TRBV27,CASSPGTGPNQPQHF
.,TRBV20-1,CSVVGRVGYGYTF
.,TRBV7-9,CASSAGIQPQHF
.,TRBV7-2,CASTTRPGDHTEAFF
TRBD2,TRBV9,CASSVGLAGGTQYF
.,TRBV3-1,CASSQVQGTQYF
TRBD1,TRBV20-1,CSAGGQGNQPQHF
.,TRBV11-2,CASSLGVIYGYTF
.,TRBV2,CASSERGHNTDTQYF
.,TRBV12-3/TRBV12-4,CASSRPGKYTDTQYF
TRBD1,TRBV6-1,CASSLDRGGETQYF
.,TRBV6-1,CASNINQNTEAFF
.,TRBV3-1,CASSQDASTETQYF
.,TRBV5-1,CASSLGRVANTGELFF
.,TRBV6-5,CASSSPGSGVSNQPQHF
.,TRBV7-9,CASSPKRGGTDTQYF
.,TRBV2,CASSVKMTVPNYGYTF
.,TRBV12-3/TRBV12-4,CASRGLEAFF
.,TRBV7-9,CASSPLGVGTETQYF
TRBD1,TRBV4-1,CASSQEATGDQPQHF
.,TRBV12-3/TRBV12-4,CASSRGLGNTEAFF
.,TRBV6-5,CASSYPGRTAGEQFF
.,TRBV10-3,CAAGPQYTDTQYF
.,TRBV9,CASSGADYGYTF